A selection of T cell receptor beta chains follows, all from one sample in a study of Graves' ophthalmopathy and Graves' hyperthyroidism. One entry per CDR3 protein, called by TCRdb with MiXCR from the multiplex PCR reads. Among roughly 1.1 million distinct CDR3 sequences listed, 35% to 40% were seen once. Material: peripheral blood or thyroid tissue (not recorded which). Receptors were obtained from an adult man with Graves' hyperthyroidism. CDR3s include the opening cysteine and the closing phenylalanine or tryptophan. Each record gives: CDR3 DNA, CDR3 protein, clone size, J gene, D gene, V gene. The D gene is left open where the match is weak. Clone size is given for some rows only: seen once, a few or many times, or a class if the clone is expanded.

CDR3nt: TGCGCCAGCAGCTCGCCCGTACAGGGTTTAAGGAGCTACACCTTC
CDR3aa: CASSSPVQGLRSYTF
abundance: many
j_gene: TRBJ1-2
d_gene: -
v_gene: TRBV5-1

CDR3nt: TGTGCCAGCAGCTGGGGGGACAGGGAATTTTCCGAGCAGTACTTC
CDR3aa: CASSWGDREFSEQYF
abundance: -
j_gene: TRBJ2-7
d_gene: TRBD1
v_gene: TRBV12-3/TRBV12-4

CDR3nt: TGTGCCAGCAGCCCCCACGCGGGAGCCTCCTACGAGCAGTACTTC
CDR3aa: CASSPHAGASYEQYF
abundance: many
j_gene: TRBJ2-7
d_gene: TRBD2
v_gene: TRBV14

CDR3nt: TGTGCCAGCAATGGTGGGTGTATGAACGAGCAGTACTTC
CDR3aa: CASNGGCMNEQYF
abundance: -
j_gene: TRBJ2-7
d_gene: -
v_gene: TRBV7-2

CDR3nt: TGCAGTGCTAGAGATCAGGACCTCAACGCCAATCAGCCCCAGCATTTT
CDR3aa: CSARDQDLNANQPQHF
abundance: -
j_gene: TRBJ1-5
d_gene: -
v_gene: TRBV20-1

CDR3nt: TGTGCCAGCACGGTGGTCAGGGGGAATCAGCCCCAGCATTTT
CDR3aa: CASTVVRGNQPQHF
abundance: -
j_gene: TRBJ1-5
d_gene: TRBD1
v_gene: TRBV2

CDR3nt: TGTGCCAGCAGCAGAGTGTGGGGGGCAGGCTACGAGAAGTACTTC
CDR3aa: CASSRVWGAGYEKYF
abundance: -
j_gene: TRBJ2-7
d_gene: -
v_gene: TRBV2

CDR3nt: TGTGCCATCAGTGAGGTCCCGGGACACAGTTGGAATCAGCCCCAGCATTTT
CDR3aa: CAISEVPGHSWNQPQHF
abundance: once
j_gene: TRBJ1-5
d_gene: -
v_gene: TRBV10-3

CDR3nt: TGTGCCAGCAGTTTCGGGGGGAACAGGGGGCACGGTCAGCCCCAGCATTTT
CDR3aa: CASSFGGNRGHGQPQHF
abundance: few
j_gene: TRBJ1-5
d_gene: TRBD1
v_gene: TRBV12-3/TRBV12-4

CDR3nt: TGTGCCAGTAAACCGGGGCCTTCCTACGAGCAGTACTTC
CDR3aa: CASKPGPSYEQYF
abundance: many
j_gene: TRBJ2-7
d_gene: -
v_gene: TRBV2

CDR3nt: TGTGCCAGCAGTGAACTTGTAGGGGGCGTAGGGGAAAAACTGTTTTTT
CDR3aa: CASSELVGGVGEKLFF
abundance: few
j_gene: TRBJ1-4
d_gene: TRBD1
v_gene: TRBV2

CDR3nt: TGCAGCGTCAGACTAGCGGGACGCCAAGAGACCCAGTACTTC
CDR3aa: CSVRLAGRQETQYF
abundance: few
j_gene: TRBJ2-5
d_gene: TRBD2
v_gene: TRBV29-1

CDR3nt: TGTGCCAGTAGTATAAACCCCAGGGGGCAGCCTGAAGCTTTCTTT
CDR3aa: CASSINPRGQPEAFF
abundance: -
j_gene: TRBJ1-1
d_gene: TRBD1
v_gene: TRBV19

CDR3nt: TGCAGCGTTGAGGAGGTGGGGTCGAACACCGGGGAGCTGTTTTTT
CDR3aa: CSVEEVGSNTGELFF
abundance: few
j_gene: TRBJ2-2
d_gene: -
v_gene: TRBV29-1

CDR3nt: TGTGCCACCAGCAGAGTTGGGGCGGCGACTAACTATGGCTACACCTTC
CDR3aa: CATSRVGAATNYGYTF
abundance: -
j_gene: TRBJ1-2
d_gene: -
v_gene: TRBV15

CDR3nt: TGTGCCAGCGTGACAGGGGTGGGCACTAATGAAAAACTGTTTTTT
CDR3aa: CASVTGVGTNEKLFF
abundance: many
j_gene: TRBJ1-4
d_gene: TRBD1
v_gene: TRBV7-9

CDR3nt: TGTGCCACCAAGCTCAGGGATCAGCCCCAGCATTTT
CDR3aa: CATKLRDQPQHF
abundance: many
j_gene: TRBJ1-5
d_gene: -
v_gene: TRBV19

CDR3nt: TGTGCCAGCAGCCGCCCAGGCAGCTACGAGCAGTACTTC
CDR3aa: CASSRPGSYEQYF
abundance: many
j_gene: TRBJ2-7
d_gene: -
v_gene: TRBV4-2

CDR3nt: TGTGCCTGGAGTGTAACGGCAGGGGGCTACACCTTC
CDR3aa: CAWSVTAGGYTF
abundance: many
j_gene: TRBJ1-2
d_gene: -
v_gene: TRBV30

CDR3nt: TGTGCCAGCAGCTTATCTAGCATAGAGACCCAGTACTTC
CDR3aa: CASSLSSIETQYF
abundance: -
j_gene: TRBJ2-5
d_gene: -
v_gene: TRBV11-3

CDR3nt: TGTGCCAGCAGCTTATGGACGAGTGAAAAACTGTTTTTT
CDR3aa: CASSLWTSEKLFF
abundance: many
j_gene: TRBJ1-4
d_gene: -
v_gene: TRBV5-5

CDR3nt: TGCAGTGCTAGAGATCAAGGGCGCGCTCTTAATGAAGCTTTCTTT
CDR3aa: CSARDQGRALNEAFF
abundance: many
j_gene: TRBJ1-1
d_gene: -
v_gene: TRBV20-1

CDR3nt: TGCAGCGGGACGGTGAACACCATATATTTT
CDR3aa: CSGTVNTIYF
abundance: -
j_gene: TRBJ1-3
d_gene: -
v_gene: TRBV29-1

CDR3nt: TGCGGAGGGACGAGCTCTGGAAACACCATATATTTT
CDR3aa: CGGTSSGNTIYF
abundance: few
j_gene: TRBJ1-3
d_gene: -
v_gene: TRBV29-1

CDR3nt: TGTGCCAGCAGTTCCCGGTCGAGTTGGGGCTACACCTTC
CDR3aa: CASSSRSSWGYTF
abundance: few
j_gene: TRBJ1-2
d_gene: -
v_gene: TRBV28

CDR3nt: TGCGCCAGCAGCAGGGGGGAGAATGAAAAACTGTTTTTT
CDR3aa: CASSRGENEKLFF
abundance: many
j_gene: TRBJ1-4
d_gene: TRBD1
v_gene: TRBV18

CDR3nt: TGTGCCAGCAGCGATTCGAGACAGGGCAACTATGGCTACACCTTC
CDR3aa: CASSDSRQGNYGYTF
abundance: many
j_gene: TRBJ1-2
d_gene: TRBD1
v_gene: TRBV7-2

CDR3nt: TGTGCCAGCAGTTTAGAGGGGGCGGGTCACACTGAAGCTTTCTTT
CDR3aa: CASSLEGAGHTEAFF
abundance: -
j_gene: TRBJ1-1
d_gene: TRBD1
v_gene: TRBV27

CDR3nt: TGTGCCAGCAGTGCTGGGGGGCGGTTTCAGCCCCAGCATTTT
CDR3aa: CASSAGGRFQPQHF
abundance: few
j_gene: TRBJ1-5
d_gene: -
v_gene: TRBV2

CDR3nt: TGTGCCAGCAGCCTACAGGCAGGGGCCAATGAGCAGCATTTT
CDR3aa: CASSLQAGANEQHF
abundance: -
j_gene: TRBJ1-5
d_gene: -
v_gene: TRBV7-9

CDR3nt: TGTGCCAGCAGTCCCGACGCCCTTAGGAAGTACTTC
CDR3aa: CASSPDALRKYF
abundance: once
j_gene: TRBJ2-7
d_gene: -
v_gene: TRBV28